The rows below give T cell receptor beta chains drawn from one sample of a study of response to subunit inactivated influenza vaccine. TCRdb used MiXCR to reprocess the RT-PCR reads, holding one entry per CDR3 protein. The sample lists more than 450,000 distinct CDR3 sequences, 12% occurring once. Source: PBMCs from blood, taken on the day of vaccination. These TCRs come from a man aged 50-59 years who received an inactivated influenza vaccine. Both conserved end residues are part of each CDR3. The order of the fields is D gene, clone size, J gene, V gene, CDR3 protein, CDR3 DNA. D genes are given only for firm matches. Clone size is stated in some rows and not others, as once, few, many or a class when expanded.

D gene: .; clone size: few; J gene: TRBJ2-3; V gene: TRBV4-3; CDR3 protein: CASSQEDTSLSTDTQYF; CDR3 DNA: TGCGCCAGCAGCCAAGAGGACACCTCGCTTAGCACAGATACGCAGTATTTT
D gene: .; clone size: few; J gene: TRBJ1-3; V gene: TRBV29-1; CDR3 protein: CSVQNSGNTIYF; CDR3 DNA: TGCAGCGTTCAGAACTCTGGAAACACCATATATTTT
D gene: .; clone size: few; J gene: TRBJ2-7; V gene: TRBV28; CDR3 protein: CASSLEGSVRYEQYF; CDR3 DNA: TGTGCCAGCAGTTTGGAGGGTTCCGTCCGCTACGAGCAGTACTTC
D gene: .; clone size: many; J gene: TRBJ2-5; V gene: TRBV20-1; CDR3 protein: CSADLGARQETQYF; CDR3 DNA: TGCAGTGCTGATTTGGGGGCCCGACAAGAGACCCAGTACTTC
D gene: .; clone size: few; J gene: TRBJ1-3; V gene: TRBV28; CDR3 protein: CASRSPLGRVGNTIYF; CDR3 DNA: TGTGCCAGCAGATCTCCCCTGGGGAGGGTCGGAAACACCATATATTTT
D gene: .; clone size: few; J gene: TRBJ2-1; V gene: TRBV7-7; CDR3 protein: CASSPLLVNEQFF; CDR3 DNA: TGTGCCAGCAGCCCCCTACTTGTTAATGAGCAGTTCTTC
D gene: .; clone size: many; J gene: TRBJ1-3; V gene: TRBV20-1; CDR3 protein: CSVNSGNTIYF; CDR3 DNA: TGCAGTGTAAACTCAGGAAACACCATATATTTT
D gene: TRBD2; clone size: .; J gene: TRBJ2-3; V gene: TRBV9; CDR3 protein: CASSVGQRGGRSTDTQYF; CDR3 DNA: TGTGCCAGCAGCGTAGGGCAACGGGGGGGCCGTAGCACAGATACGCAGTATTTT
D gene: TRBD1; clone size: .; J gene: TRBJ2-1; V gene: TRBV12-3/TRBV12-4; CDR3 protein: CASSSTDRGGLNEQFF; CDR3 DNA: TGTGCCAGCAGTTCTACAGACAGGGGAGGCCTCAATGAGCAGTTCTTC
D gene: TRBD2; clone size: .; J gene: TRBJ2-3; V gene: TRBV5-1; CDR3 protein: CASSLSREVPNTNTDTQYF; CDR3 DNA: TGCGCCAGCAGCTTGTCGCGGGAGGTCCCAAACACCAACACAGATACGCAGTATTTT
D gene: .; clone size: .; J gene: TRBJ1-6; V gene: TRBV4-2; CDR3 protein: CASSPGVLGSPLHF; CDR3 DNA: TGTGCCAGCAGCCCCGGGGTCCTGGGTTCACCCCTCCACTTT
D gene: TRBD2; clone size: few; J gene: TRBJ2-2; V gene: TRBV4-3; CDR3 protein: CASSHLWGGTGELFF; CDR3 DNA: TGCGCCAGCAGCCACCTGTGGGGGGGGACCGGGGAGCTGTTTTTT
D gene: .; clone size: .; J gene: TRBJ1-2; V gene: TRBV7-9; CDR3 protein: CASSLGTREGYTF; CDR3 DNA: TGTGCCAGCAGCTTAGGGACGCGGGAAGGCTACACCTTC
D gene: .; clone size: many; J gene: TRBJ1-2; V gene: TRBV10-3; CDR3 protein: CAISEDATNYGYTF; CDR3 DNA: TGTGCCATCAGCGAGGACGCTACTAACTATGGCTACACCTTC